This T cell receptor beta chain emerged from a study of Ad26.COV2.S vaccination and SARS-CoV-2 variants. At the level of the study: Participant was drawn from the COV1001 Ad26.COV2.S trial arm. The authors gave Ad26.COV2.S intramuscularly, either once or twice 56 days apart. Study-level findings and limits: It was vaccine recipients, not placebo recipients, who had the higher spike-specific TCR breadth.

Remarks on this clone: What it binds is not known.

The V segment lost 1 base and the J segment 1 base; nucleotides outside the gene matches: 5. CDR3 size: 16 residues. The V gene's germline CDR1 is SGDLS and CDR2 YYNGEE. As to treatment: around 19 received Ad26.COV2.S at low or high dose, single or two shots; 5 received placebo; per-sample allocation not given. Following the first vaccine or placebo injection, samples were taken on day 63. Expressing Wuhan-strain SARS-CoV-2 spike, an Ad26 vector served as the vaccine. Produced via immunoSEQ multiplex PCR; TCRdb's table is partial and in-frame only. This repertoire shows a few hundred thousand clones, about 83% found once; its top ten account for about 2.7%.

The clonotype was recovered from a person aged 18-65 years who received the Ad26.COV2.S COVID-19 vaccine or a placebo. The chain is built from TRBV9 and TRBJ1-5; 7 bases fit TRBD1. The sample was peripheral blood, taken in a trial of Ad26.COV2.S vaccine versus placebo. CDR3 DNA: TGTGCCAGCAGCGTACCCCCAGGGGGGAGCAATCAGCCCCAGCATTTT. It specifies CASSVPPGGSNQPQHF.